This record covers a single TCR beta chain. Its antigen remains unknown. The sample comes from a study of identical twins. Study results and caveats: Models predicted too little out-of-frame TCR alpha sharing in monozygotic twins. Out-of-frame beta chain sequences displayed weaker excess sharing between twins. For out-of-frame alpha sequences shared by twins, low generation probability was in excess.

The V gene lost 8 bases and the J gene lost 6 bases, with 15 bases spanning the gap. There are 13 residues in the CDR3. Germline V gene lookup returns CDR1 SNHLY and CDR2 FYNNEI. TCRdb fed the 5' RACE reads into MiXCR, producing one record per CDR3 protein. Altogether approximately 470,000 distinct CDR3 sequences are present, approximately 14% being singletons, with the ten largest covering roughly 0.56%. The same sample was also used in a study of yellow fever vaccine responses in identical twins.

The clonotype was recovered from a young woman in good health. Material: CD4+ T cells sorted from blood. V and J are TRBV2 and TRBJ2-3; D uncertain. CDR3 sequence: CASPPVETDTQYF. For the CDR3, the DNA is TGTGCCAGCCCCCCCGTCGAAACGGATACGCAGTATTTT.